One sample yielded the 3 T cell receptor beta chains listed below, sequenced in a study of shared clonotypes between healthy human individuals. Some clones are missing from TCRdb's copy, which holds only in-frame ones; the method was immunoSEQ multiplex PCR. The repertoire holds some 320,000 clones, with roughly 87% as singletons. Sequenced input: memory CD8+ T cells sorted from blood. The sample's subset: CD45RO+ cells pooled with CCR7-negative TemRA cells. The receptors originated from a young man in good health.

This clone was detected a few times. The V and J genes are TRBV29-1 and TRBJ2-7, with no clear D. Deletions cut 1 base from V and 5 bases from J, with 9 bases between. This CDR3 contains 12 residues. Germline V gives CDR1 SQVTM, CDR2 ANQGSEA. CDR3 DNA sequence: TGCAGCGTTGAAGTCAGGCGGCACGAGCAGTACTTC. Encoded protein: CSVEVRRHEQYF.

Regarding this clone: This sample includes further DNA sequences coding for the same CDR3. The chain uses TRBV13 and TRBJ2-7; the D is unclear. Trimming shortened V by 1 base and J by 4 bases, and 8 bases separated the two germline ends. The CDR3 contains 13 residues. Germline V gene data show CDR1 as PRHDT and CDR2 as FYEKMQ (reference sequence). The CDR3 DNA is TGTGCCAGCAGCTTAGATTCCACTTACGAGCAGTACTTC. This translates into CASSLDSTYEQYF.

The chain links TRBV5-4 to TRBJ2-7; possibly TRBD2 for D (7 bases). Trimming took 0 bases from V and 4 from J, leaving 14 bases between them. The CDR3 sequence is 15 residues long. The germline V gene encodes CDR1 SGHNT and CDR2 YYREEE (reference sequence). The CDR3 sequence is CASSLDRGGRYEQYF. CDR3 nucleotide sequence: TGTGCCAGCAGCTTGGATAGGGGGGGTAGGTACGAGCAGTACTTC.